A single sample gave rise to the 4 T cell receptor beta chains below, sequenced in a study of blood T cell repertoires in COVID-19. Here immunoSEQ multiplex PCR was the method, and the copy in TCRdb shows in-frame clones only, minus some. The profile shows more than 50,000 clones, about 80% of them singletons. Material: peripheral blood. The receptor set was obtained from a human donor in a cohort sampled during active COVID-19.

This CDR3 is CASSSRPGNSRNYGYTF. CDR3 DNA sequence: TGTGCCAGCAGCTCGCGGCCAGGGAACTCGCGGAACTATGGCTACACCTTC. V gene TRBV7-8 combines with J gene TRBJ1-2; possible D gene TRBD1, 5 bases. Germline-derived CDR1 and CDR2 are SGHVS and FQNEAQ. The CDR3 sequence is 17 residues long. V lost 4 bases and J lost 2, with 20 bases in between.

This clone came up a few times. The genes are TRBV13 and TRBJ2-5; 12 bases line up with TRBD1. Germline loops: CDR1 PRHDT, CDR2 FYEKMQ (reference sequence). After removal of 1 base from V and 7 bases from J, the junction contained 13 bases not matched to a gene. The CDR3 spans 18 residues. CDR3 coding DNA: TGTGCCAGCAGCTTAGAGGGACAGGGGGCTATAAACGGTGGGACCCAGTACTTC. Amino acid sequence: CASSLEGQGAINGGTQYF.

The CDR3: CASSAQGAPGANVLTF. The CDR3 DNA follows: TGTGCCAGCAGCGCACAGGGAGCTCCTGGGGCCAACGTCCTGACTTTC. The V call is TRBV7-9, the J call TRBJ2-6; D perhaps matches TRBD1 (6 bases). This CDR3 region has 16 residues. Germline lookup yields CDR1 SEHNR and CDR2 FQNEAQ (reference sequence). V lost 5 bases and J 2 bases, leaving 13 bases between the germline ends.

The chain uses TRBV5-4 and TRBJ2-7; TRBD1 matches 7 bases. The J segment lost 3 bases and the V segment lost 0 bases, leaving 6 bases of the junction unmatched. CDR3 length: 15 residues. CDR1 SGHNT and CDR2 YYREEE come from the germline V gene (reference sequence). The CDR3 loop reads CASSLAFGQDYEQYF. Here the CDR3 DNA reads TGTGCCAGCAGCTTGGCCTTCGGACAGGACTACGAGCAGTACTTC.